The sequence of this T cell receptor (beta chain) was determined in a study of cytomegalovirus exposure and HLA in healthy donors. Germline V CDR1 and CDR2: SGDLS, YYNGEE. The CDR3 spans 14 residues. V dropped 4 bases and J dropped 4; count of bases not matched to a gene: 6. Study-level points and caveats: TCR beta V segments were, for the most part, productive about 87% or about 30% of the time in an earlier analysis. TCR association rates varied by HLA locus in a later analysis, with DRB1 highest and HLA-C lowest. CMV serostatus was the sole immune exposure information available.

On this clone itself: Antigen specificity is unknown.

The PCR used 60 Vbeta and 13 Jbeta primers. The table came from immunoSEQ multiplex PCR; TCRdb's copy has only in-frame clones and leaves some out. The table records around 150,000 clones, approximately 80% of them present only once. The sequenced material came from PBMCs. The V and J genes are TRBV9 and TRBJ2-5; TRBD2 agrees at 8 bases. The origin of this receptor is a woman between 35 and 50 years old in good health and CMV-seropositive. In DNA, the CDR3 is TGTGCCAGCAGCTCAACGGGGGGGTTAGAGACCCAGTACTTC. Protein sequence: CASSSTGGLETQYF.